The present T cell receptor (beta chain) was sequenced within a study of cytomegalovirus exposure and HLA in healthy donors. Turning to the study itself: The study placed 70% to 90% of its roughly 430 genotyped donors in the Caucasian-associated ancestry cluster. Broader study findings: Usually a TCR sequence was rare, but some public TCRs were found in many donors. Later on, an analysis found that several of the most significant clusters appeared to be linked to common viral pathogens, which included parvovirus B19. Sequencing likely caused a cluster of highly shared sequence variants.

On this clone: Its antigen remains unknown.

PCR primers comprised 60 Vbeta and 13 Jbeta primers. The data were produced by immunoSEQ multiplex PCR, yet TCRdb's version contains in-frame clones alone and is incomplete. This sample has approximately 190,000 clones, with 75% to 90% found just once. The sequencing sample was made of PBMCs. The origin of this receptor is a woman in her late teens or twenties in good health and CMV-seronegative.

The CDR3 nucleotides are TGTGCCAGCAGCCCACGGACTAGCGGGGGGACCGGGGAGCTGTTTTTT. It encodes CASSPRTSGGTGELFF. This rearrangement joins TRBV7-2 to TRBJ2-2, with 14 bases identical to TRBD2. The CDR3 length is 16 residues. V lost 5 bases, J lost 5 bases, and 4 bases stayed unmatched. Germline loops: CDR1 SGHTA, CDR2 FQGNSA.